The 32 T cell receptor beta chains given below trace back to one sample, sequenced in a study of cytomegalovirus exposure and HLA in healthy donors. PCR amplification relied on 60 Vbeta primers (plus 13 Jbeta primers). TCRdb's copy holds only in-frame clones and misses some; the assay was immunoSEQ multiplex PCR. Seen here are 150,000 or so clones, roughly 85% observed once, and the top ten hold approximately 1.4%. Sequencing used PBMCs. Receptors were obtained from a man aged 25-45 years in good health and CMV-seronegative.

V and J are TRBV13 and TRBJ1-3, with TRBD1 matching 7 bases. The CDR3 runs to 18 residues. V lost 0 bases, J lost 0 bases, and 8 bases stayed unmatched. In germline, CDR1 is PRHDT, CDR2 FYEKMQ (reference sequence). The CDR3 coding sequence is TGTGCCAGCAGCTTAGGCCTAGTCGGGACAGACTCTGGAAACACCATATATTTT. This gives the protein CASSLGLVGTDSGNTIYF.

This rearrangement joins TRBV6-6 to TRBJ1-2, with TRBD1 matching 8 bases. CDR1 MNHNY and CDR2 SVGAGI come from the germline V gene (reference sequence). The CDR3 extends over 16 amino acids. J gave up 1 base and V 4 bases, and 8 bases lay outside the gene matches. The CDR3 bases are TGTGCCAGCAGTTCGGCAGGGGGCGCGGGTAACTATGGCTACACCTTC. Its translation is CASSSAGGAGNYGYTF.

The CDR3 DNA reads as TGTGCCTGGACAGGCTCAGCTAACTATGGCTACACCTTC. Amino acid sequence: CAWTGSANYGYTF. The chain carries TRBV30 and TRBJ1-2; no reliable D call. The germline CDR1 and CDR2 sequences are GTSNPN and SVGIG (reference sequence). Trimming shortened V by 4 bases and J by 0 bases, and 9 bases separated the two germline ends. The CDR3 runs 13 residues. Drawing the rest from reference TRBV30 and TRBJ1-2, the complete variable domain is SQTIHQWPATLVQPVGSPLSLECTVEGTSNPNLYWYRQAAGRGLQLLFYSVGIGQISSEVPQNLSASRPQDRQFILSSKKLLLSDSGFYLCAWTGSANYGYTFGSGTRLTVV.

This clone was recorded only once. The CDR3 here is CASSPPSGQVEQYF. In nucleotides, the CDR3 is TGTGCCAGCTCACCACCGTCGGGACAAGTCGAGCAGTACTTC. V and J are TRBV18 and TRBJ2-7; perhaps TRBD1 as D (6 bases). V was trimmed by 0 bases and J by 6 bases, leaving 12 bases between them. From germline, CDR1 is KGHSH and CDR2 LQKENI. The CDR3 runs to 14 residues.

This CDR3 reads CAWSPTSSYNEQFF. CDR3 bases: TGTGCCTGGAGTCCGACTAGCTCCTACAATGAGCAGTTCTTC. V is TRBV30 and J is TRBJ2-1; a weak D match, TRBD2 (6 bases). CDR1 and CDR2 from the germline V gene are GTSNPN and SVGIG (reference sequence). The length of the CDR3 is 14 residues. V was trimmed by 2 bases and J by 0 bases, leaving 8 bases between them.

The rearrangement links TRBV28 to TRBJ1-1; D is uncertain. Germline CDR1 MDHEN, CDR2 SYDVKM. The germline V and J ends were trimmed by 6 bases and 1 base, with 15 bases remaining between them. This CDR3 spans 15 amino acids. This CDR3 is CASRISGNRNTEAFF. CDR3 nucleotides: TGTGCCAGCAGGATTTCCGGGAATCGGAACACTGAAGCTTTCTTT. The full variable domain, in which reference TRBV28 and TRBJ1-1 provide the parts outside the CDR3, is DVKVTQSSRYLVKRTGEKVFLECVQDMDHENMFWYRQDPGLGLRLIYFSYDVKMKEKGDIPEGYSVSREKKERFSLILESASTNQTSMYLCASRISGNRNTEAFFGQGTRLTVV.

The chain has TRBV7-2 and TRBJ2-3, with 10 bases aligning to TRBD2. Germline-derived CDR1 and CDR2 are SGHTA and FQGNSA. The CDR3 has 18 residues. J gave up 2 bases and V 2 bases, and 10 bases lay outside the gene matches. The CDR3 sequence: CASSLKNPSGGLTDTQYF. As DNA, the CDR3 is TGTGCCAGCAGCTTAAAAAATCCTAGCGGGGGACTCACAGATACGCAGTATTTT.

As for this clone: One junction end disagrees with the germline gene, perhaps due to a read error. The identical CDR3 is also encoded by other nucleotide sequences in the sample. The rearrangement uses TRBV30 and TRBJ1-6; 8 positions agree with TRBD1. CDR1 and CDR2 from the germline V gene are GTSNPN and SVGIG (reference sequence). The CDR3 totals 17 residues. The CDR3, as DNA: TGTGCCTGGATTACACCGGGACAGGCCTTCTATAATTCCCCCCTCCACTTT. Translating it yields CAWITPGQAFYNSPLHF. Full variable domain (remainder filled in from reference TRBV30 and TRBJ1-6): SQTIHQWPATLVQPVGSPLSLECTVEGTSNPNLYWYRQAAGRGLQLLFYSVGIGQISSEVPQNLSASRPQDRQFILSSKKLLLSDSGFYLCAWITPGQAFYNSPLHFGNGTRLTVT.

The CDR3 DNA reads TGTGCCAGCAGTTCCGAGGACAGGGTCCACGAGCAGTACTTC. Translated, it gives CASSSEDRVHEQYF. The rearrangement uses TRBV6-1 and TRBJ2-7; 8 bases agree with TRBD1. Germline V gene lookup returns CDR1 MNHNS and CDR2 SASEGT. The CDR3 is 14 amino acids. The junction had 8 bases not matched to a gene; V was cut back by 5 bases and J by 5 bases.

J is TRBJ2-7 and V is TRBV6-5; the D gene is possibly TRBD2 (5 bases). CDR3 length: 15 amino acids. CDR1 is MNHEY and CDR2 is SVGAGI in the germline V gene. Trimming left V 6 bases short and J 0 bases short, with 15 bases between. The CDR3 here is CASRGIGLTSYEQYF. CDR3 in DNA: TGTGCCAGCAGAGGTATCGGACTGACCTCCTACGAGCAGTACTTC.

The chain couples TRBV7-8 to TRBJ2-7; 7 bases fit TRBD2. V lost 6 bases and J lost 4; bases outside the gene matches: 6. The V gene's germline CDR1 is SGHVS and CDR2 FQNEAQ. CDR3 length equals 13 residues. CDR3 nucleotides: TGTGCCAGCAGGATGGCGGGGGTGTACGAGCAGTACTTC. Residues: CASRMAGVYEQYF. The full variable domain, rest sourced from reference TRBV7-8 and TRBJ2-7, is GAGVSQSPRYKVAKRGQDVALRCDPISGHVSLFWYQQALGQGPEFLTYFQNEAQLDKSGLPSDRFFAERPEGSVSTLKIQRTQQEDSAVYLCASRMAGVYEQYFGPGTRLTVT.

The gene calls are TRBV11-3 and TRBJ2-7; TRBD1 matches at 7 bases. The CDR3 runs 15 residues. CDR1 SGHNT and CDR2 YENEEA come from the germline V gene. Trimming removed 0 bases from V and 7 bases from J; junction bases left unmatched: 9. CDR3 sequence reads: CASSLDRTGIGEQYF. In nucleotides, the CDR3 is TGTGCCAGCAGCTTAGATAGGACAGGCATAGGTGAGCAGTACTTC.

The V gene is TRBV27, the J gene TRBJ2-7; 10 positions match TRBD1. Germline V gene lookup returns CDR1 MNHEY and CDR2 SMNVEV (reference sequence). The CDR3 consists of 13 residues. J gave up 5 bases and V 6 bases, and 4 bases lay outside the gene matches. CDR3 amino acids: CASSHGTGDEQYF. The CDR3 region has the DNA TGTGCCAGCAGCCATGGGACAGGGGACGAGCAGTACTTC.

This chain connects TRBV11-2 to TRBJ2-5; no firm D call. There are 14 residues in the CDR3. V was shortened by 3 bases and J by 3 bases, with 11 bases between the two germline ends. Germline V gene data show CDR1 as SGHAT and CDR2 as FQNNGV. The chain's CDR3 is CASSFWSREETQYF. CDR3 in DNA: TGTGCCAGCAGCTTTTGGTCCCGGGAAGAGACCCAGTACTTC.

The chain carries TRBV29-1 and TRBJ2-5, with 10 bases fitting TRBD2. V lost 6 bases and J lost 4; bases outside the gene matches: 5. The CDR3 is made up of 13 amino acids. Germline V gene data show CDR1 as SQVTM and CDR2 as ANQGSEA. In DNA form, the CDR3 reads TGCAGCGTAGACGAGCGGGGGGGAGAGACCCAGTACTTC. Translation: CSVDERGGETQYF.

The chain joins TRBV5-1 to TRBJ1-3; 8 bases agree with TRBD1. Trimming removed 4 bases from V and 3 bases from J; junction bases left unmatched: 6. This CDR3 has 15 residues. Germline V gene lookup returns CDR1 SGHRS and CDR2 YFSETQ. CDR3 nucleotides: TGCGCCAGCAGCGATGGACAGGGCCGTGGAAACACCATATATTTT. It is translated as CASSDGQGRGNTIYF. Combining the CDR3 with reference TRBV5-1 and TRBJ1-3 gives the whole variable domain KAGVTQTPRYLIKTRGQQVTLSCSPISGHRSVSWYQQTPGQGLQFLFEYFSETQRNKGNFPGRFSGRQFSNSRSEMNVSTLELGDSALYLCASSDGQGRGNTIYFGEGSWLTVV.

About this clone itself: At one of its ends the junction is not consistent with the germline gene, which may arise from a read error. This chain links TRBV6-5 with TRBJ1-5, with TRBD1 matching 7 bases. This CDR3 is 14 amino acids long. CDR1 MNHEY and CDR2 SVGAGI come from the germline V gene. The CDR3 spells CAISTGDLNQPQHF. Written as DNA, the CDR3 is TGTGCCATCAGTACAGGGGATCTCAATCAGCCCCAGCATTTT.

V usage is TRBV6-5 and J usage is TRBJ1-2, with 9 nucleotides matching TRBD1. This CDR3 contains 14 residues. V was clipped by 4 bases and J by 4 bases; unmatched bases: 4. Per germline, CDR1 MNHEY and CDR2 SVGAGI. The CDR3 sequence is CASSSYRGLYGYTF. The CDR3, as DNA: TGTGCCAGCAGTTCCTACAGGGGGCTCTATGGCTACACCTTC.

The V gene is TRBV28, the J gene TRBJ1-4, with TRBD1 identical over 7 bases. The CDR3 has 13 amino acids. The germline V gene has CDR1 MDHEN and CDR2 SYDVKM. The CDR3 DNA follows: TGTCCTACTCCGGGACAGAATAATGAAAAACTGTTTTTT. As protein: CPTPGQNNEKLFF.

This clone was detected a few times. This sequence joins TRBV27 and TRBJ2-6; D possibly corresponds to TRBD1 (5 bases). The CDR3 covers 17 residues. Trimming left V 8 bases short and J 2 bases short, with 19 bases between. Germline lookup yields CDR1 MNHEY and CDR2 SMNVEV (reference sequence). CDR3 nucleotide sequence: TGTGCCAGCCGCACTCAGGGATTTACTGCTGGGGCCAACGTCCTGACTTTC. This codes for CASRTQGFTAGANVLTF. Full variable domain (remainder filled in from reference TRBV27 and TRBJ2-6): EAQVTQNPRYLITVTGKKLTVTCSQNMNHEYMSWYRQDPGLGLRQIYYSMNVEVTDKGDVPEGYKVSRKEKRNFPLILESPSPNQTSLYFCASRTQGFTAGANVLTFGAGSRLTVL.

This sequence joins TRBV4-3 and TRBJ2-7, with D possibly matching TRBD2 (5 bases). CDR1 and CDR2 from the germline V gene are LGHNA and YSLEER. The CDR3 is 13 amino acids. Trimming took off 3 bases at V and 3 bases at J, with 9 bases between the two ends. CDR3 DNA: TGCGCCAGCAGCCACCGCCGGGGCTACGAGCAGTACTTC. As protein: CASSHRRGYEQYF.

The genes are TRBV29-1 and TRBJ1-1, with D perhaps matching TRBD1 (6 bases). The CDR3 totals 15 residues. Germline loops: CDR1 SQVTM, CDR2 ANQGSEA. Trimming cost V 6 bases and J 6 bases, with 23 bases left between them. The CDR3 bases are TGCAGCGTCCGCCCGAGGGCGGACAGTAGAGCTGAAGCTTTCTTT. Its translation: CSVRPRADSRAEAFF. Full variable domain (remainder filled in from reference TRBV29-1 and TRBJ1-1): SAVISQKPSRDICQRGTSLTIQCQVDSQVTMMFWYRQQPGQSLTLIATANQGSEATYESGFVIDKFPISRPNLTFSTLTVSNMSPEDSSIYLCSVRPRADSRAEAFFGQGTRLTVV.

This chain joins TRBV19 and TRBJ2-5, with D perhaps TRBD1 (5 bases). This CDR3 is 14 amino acids long. Per the germline V gene, CDR1 is LNHDA and CDR2 is SQIVND (reference sequence). V lost 5 bases, J lost 0 bases, and 10 bases lay in between. This chain's CDR3 is CASSPQGYQETQYF. The CDR3 DNA reads as TGTGCCAGTAGTCCTCAGGGATACCAAGAGACCCAGTACTTC.

Written as DNA, the CDR3 is TGTGCCAGCAGCGAATCCGGGACAGGGGCGAACAATGAAAAACTGTTTTTT. This gives the protein CASSESGTGANNEKLFF. The chain links TRBV7-2 to TRBJ1-4; 10 bases are a match to TRBD1. Germline-derived CDR1 and CDR2 are SGHTA and FQGNSA. After removal of 5 bases from V and 5 bases from J, the junction contained 11 bases not matched to a gene. The CDR3 has 17 residues.

The chain is built from TRBV19 and TRBJ2-7, with a weak D call TRBD1 (6 bases). Germline V gene data show CDR1 as LNHDA and CDR2 as SQIVND (reference sequence). Trimming took 10 bases from V and 2 from J, leaving 15 bases between them. CDR3 size: 13 residues. CDR3 sequence reads: CATRGRAAYEQYF. Here the CDR3 DNA reads TGTGCCACCAGGGGCCGAGCAGCCTACGAGCAGTACTTC.

This chain joins TRBV9 and TRBJ2-4; D is perhaps TRBD2 (5 bases). Germline assignment: CDR1 SGDLS and CDR2 YYNGEE. This CDR3 is 16 amino acids long. Trimming pared 4 bases from V and 1 base from J, leaving 15 bases between. The CDR3 loop reads CASSPSAAEAKNIQYF. The CDR3 coding sequence is TGTGCCAGCAGCCCATCAGCGGCGGAGGCCAAAAACATTCAGTACTTC.

In its sample, this clone was seen once. The rearrangement links TRBV10-3 to TRBJ2-3; no clear D. Between the trimmed V and J ends, which lost 7 bases and 2 bases, there was a span of 10 bases. The CDR3 has 13 amino acids. Looked up from germline, CDR1 is ENHRY and CDR2 is SYGVKD. CDR3 residues: CAIKAGNTDTQYF. DNA for the CDR3: TGTGCCATCAAGGCAGGAAACACAGATACGCAGTATTTT.

The rearrangement links TRBV28 to TRBJ1-1, with 8 bases that match TRBD1. The CDR3 is made up of 15 amino acids. The germline V gene encodes CDR1 MDHEN and CDR2 SYDVKM. V shed 5 bases, J shed 1 base, and the junction held 6 bases outside the gene matches. The CDR3 DNA sequence: TGTGCCAGCAGTCCTTTGGACAGGGCGAACACTGAAGCTTTCTTT. Translation gives CASSPLDRANTEAFF.

The rearrangement links TRBV19 to TRBJ2-7; D perhaps matches TRBD1 (5 bases). Trimming removed 5 bases at V and 2 bases at J, with 16 bases between. Germline CDR1 LNHDA, CDR2 SQIVND (reference sequence). CDR3 length: 15 amino acids. The CDR3 protein is CASSLLGQGPYEQYF. CDR3 DNA: TGTGCCAGTAGTCTGCTGGGCCAGGGTCCCTACGAGCAGTACTTC.

The V and J genes are TRBV7-9 and TRBJ1-1, with D unclear. Germline V gives CDR1 SEHNR, CDR2 FQNEAQ (reference sequence). The V and J ends lost 5 bases and 8 bases respectively, with 6 bases between them. CDR3 length equals 10 residues. The CDR3 DNA reads as TGTGCCAGCAGCCGTACAGAAGCTTTCTTT. Encoded protein: CASSRTEAFF.

This clone was seen a single time. V is TRBV6-7 and J is TRBJ2-7; TRBD2 might be the D (6 bases). TRBV6-7 falls under the ORF class, with uncertain function. The CDR3 spans 17 residues. Written as DNA, the CDR3 is TGTGCGAAAAGCAGAAAGTGCCGGGACTCAGGGATCCACGAGCAGTACTTC. It is translated as CAKSRKCRDSGIHEQYF.

The rearrangement links TRBV19 to TRBJ1-4, with a tentative D call TRBD1 (6 bases). Germline V gene lookup returns CDR1 LNHDA and CDR2 SQIVND (reference sequence). Trimming took off 6 bases at V and 4 bases at J, with 12 bases between the two ends. CDR3 length: 14 amino acids. CDR3: CASRVEGDNEKLFF. In DNA form, the CDR3 reads TGTGCCAGTAGAGTTGAGGGGGATAATGAAAAACTGTTTTTT.